The clone carrying this T cell receptor beta chain was found once. Methods used by the authors: Scientists estimated how many nucleated cells there were by amplifying reference gene primers. Repertoires were generated with immunoSEQ multiplex PCR, while TCRdb's copy carries only in-frame clones and drops some. V, J and clone size are those of that table, while D and trimming were read from the DNA. The sample holds approximately 100,000 clones, roughly 89% seen once. Per the germline V gene, CDR1 is MGHDK and CDR2 is SYGVNS. This CDR3 has 11 residues. V lost 6 bases to trimming and J lost 8 bases, with 10 bases between them. Seattle's enrolled individuals joined amid active infection and were then monitored longitudinally. This sample was included in a study of blood T cell repertoires in COVID-19. Looking at the study overall: COVID-19 samples, acute and convalescent, were from the United States, Italy and Spain. The cDNA or gDNA used as material had been derived from T cells, B-cell-depleted T cells, or PBMCs.

The V and J genes are TRBV25-1 and TRBJ1-2; D may be TRBD1 (5 bases). What was sequenced was peripheral blood. The TCR sequence derives from a human donor with COVID-19, enrolled during active disease. The donor label of this sample is uncertain. The chain's CDR3 is CASSPGFGYTF. CDR3 DNA sequence: TGTGCCAGCAGCCCAGGGTTCGGCTACACCTTC.